Only a few counts were recorded for the clone carrying this T cell receptor beta chain. The antigen is not known. The data derive from a study of early T cells in non-severe SARS-CoV-2 infection. About the research overall: Unsorted whole blood bulk RNA was sequenced, with unpaired chains. Whole-study results and caveats: VDJdb matching skewed toward anti-spike CD8 responses, missing private and CD4 specificities.

In the library, individual cDNA molecules carried attached unique molecular identifiers. Each CDR3 protein is one row after TCRdb ran MiXCR on the 5' RACE reads. This sample has tens of thousands of distinct CDR3 sequences; 8% to 9% occur once, and the top ten carry roughly 18%. The germline V gene encodes CDR1 SQVTM and CDR2 ANQGSEA. This CDR3 is built from 11 residues. V was trimmed by 6 bases and J by 5 bases, leaving 10 bases between them. The chain combines TRBV29-1 with TRBJ1-1; no definite D call. The sequencing input was whole blood. The source of this sequence is an adult who was a healthcare worker with PCR-confirmed SARS-CoV-2 infection or an uninfected control (not recorded which). CDR3: CSVARWTEAFF. Written as DNA, the CDR3 is TGCAGCGTGGCGAGGTGGACTGAAGCTTTCTTT.